The entry that follows covers one T cell receptor (beta chain) sequence. As yet, its antigen is unknown. The sample comes from a study of cytomegalovirus exposure and HLA in healthy donors. Findings and caveats of the study: Reports indicated that the classifier achieved high specificity and sensitivity in diagnosing cytomegalovirus status.

V was trimmed by 2 bases and J by 6 bases, leaving 10 bases between them. The CDR3 length is 13 residues. Germline V gene lookup returns CDR1 MDHEN and CDR2 SYDVKM. It was with 60 Vbeta and 13 Jbeta primers that the PCR ran. The assay was immunoSEQ multiplex PCR, and TCRdb's table has in-frame clones only and misses some. The sample lists hundreds of thousands of clones, over 60% occurring once. The V and J genes are TRBV28 and TRBJ1-1, with a weak D call TRBD1 (6 bases). Sequenced material: PBMCs. This clonotype originated in a male donor in good health and CMV-seronegative. The CDR3 here is CASSLGQPAEAFF. The CDR3 DNA sequence: TGTGCCAGCAGTTTAGGACAGCCGGCTGAAGCTTTCTTT.